A single sample gave rise to the 3 T cell receptor beta chains below, sequenced in a study of blood T cell repertoires in COVID-19. The data were produced by immunoSEQ multiplex PCR, yet TCRdb's version contains in-frame clones alone and is incomplete. The profile shows some 24,000 clones, 89% of them singletons. The sequencing sample was made of peripheral blood. Every receptor here comes from a man aged 65-85 years with acute or convalescent COVID-19.

This chain joins TRBV14 and TRBJ2-7; no definite D call. Germline V gene lookup returns CDR1 SGHDN and CDR2 FVKESK. This CDR3 region has 12 residues. V gave up 4 bases and J gave up 3 bases, with 7 bases separating them. CDR3 sequence: CASSRGYYEQYF. CDR3 coding DNA: TGTGCCAGCAGCCGCGGCTACTACGAGCAGTACTTC.

The J gene is TRBJ2-1, the V gene TRBV28; a possible D gene is TRBD1 (6 bases). Germline lookup yields CDR1 MDHEN and CDR2 SYDVKM. This CDR3 has 15 residues. V was cut by 4 bases and J by 10 bases, with 20 bases left in between. The CDR3 region has the DNA TGTGCCAGCAGTTCCTCCGGGACACCCTCTTGGGAGCAGTTCTTC. Translated, it gives CASSSSGTPSWEQFF.

The chain is built from TRBV9 and TRBJ2-1, with D possibly being TRBD2 (6 bases). The germline CDR1 and CDR2 sequences are SGDLS and YYNGEE. V lost 0 bases and J lost 4, with 11 bases in between. There are 15 residues in the CDR3. The CDR3: CASSVDGSRYNEQFF. DNA for the CDR3: TGTGCCAGCAGCGTAGACGGGAGTCGGTACAATGAGCAGTTCTTC.